The TCR beta chain under discussion was sequenced for a study of immune characterization of retroperitoneal liposarcoma. The CDR3 consists of 16 residues. Germline CDR1 is MNHNS and CDR2 is SASEGT. TCRdb re-analysed the PCR reads in MiXCR, keeping a single row per CDR3 protein. The repertoire has over 8,000 distinct CDR3 sequences, 20% to 30% of them found once; the top ten carry around 20%. In its sample, this clonotype was seen a few times. Sequenced input: blood. J is TRBJ2-1 and V is TRBV6-1, with 9 nucleotides matching TRBD2. Matching the DNA end better, TRBJ2-7 makes the J call doubtful. This TCR came from a male donor with retroperitoneal liposarcoma. This CDR3 reads CASSEPERGDGYEQYV. The CDR3 bases are TGTGCCAGCAGTGAACCCGAGCGGGGGGATGGCTACGAGCAGTACGTC.